Sequencing of this T cell receptor (beta chain) was carried out in a study of blood T cell repertoires in COVID-19. The CDR3 is 13 amino acids. V lost 3 bases and J 4 bases, leaving 12 bases between the germline ends. The germline V gene encodes CDR1 GTSNPN and CDR2 SVGIG (reference sequence). In the authors' workflow: Amplification of reference gene primers provided the estimated nucleated cell counts. Using immunoSEQ multiplex PCR, the repertoire was profiled, and TCRdb retains in-frame clones only, with some absent. The DNA gave D and trimming, while V, J and clone size come from that table. The profile shows some 140,000 clones, around 83% of them singletons.

The sequencing input was peripheral blood. V gene TRBV30 combines with J gene TRBJ1-2, with D possibly being TRBD1 (5 bases). The TCR sequence derives from a woman aged 60-75 years with acute or convalescent COVID-19. As DNA, the CDR3 is TGTGCCTGGAGAGATGGGGGGACCTATGGCTACACCTTC. It specifies CAWRDGGTYGYTF.